These T cell receptor beta chains were read from a single sample in a study of OX40 agonist ivuxolimab in advanced cancers. Sequenced by immunoSEQ multiplex PCR; TCRdb stores in-frame clones only, minus some. The table shows 65,000 to 90,000 clones, with under 95% occurring only once. The input for sequencing was CD4+ or CD8+ T cells sorted from blood, taken in a trial of the OX40 agonist ivuxolimab. The origin of the receptors is an adult with an advanced solid tumor such as melanoma, head and neck, liver or kidney cancer. Both conserved end residues are part of each CDR3. D genes are given only for firm matches. The listing skips clone size in some rows; elsewhere it reads once, few, many or a size class.

D,J,size,V,CDR3,DNA
TRBD1,TRBJ2-7,.,TRBV7-2,CASSLAQGYRIYEQYF,TGTGCCAGCAGCTTAGCACAGGGGTATAGGATCTACGAGCAGTACTTC
.,TRBJ1-1,.,TRBV19,CASSARDENTEAFF,TGTGCCAGTAGTGCCCGGGACGAAAACACTGAAGCTTTCTTT
.,TRBJ1-1,.,TRBV11-3,CASSLVRGVNTEAFF,TGTGCCAGCAGCTTAGTCCGGGGAGTGAACACTGAAGCTTTCTTT
.,TRBJ1-3,.,TRBV6-1,CASSDFWTGNTIYF,TGTGCCAGCAGTGATTTTTGGACTGGAAACACCATATATTTT
.,TRBJ2-3,.,TRBV6-5,CASRRGTSSTDTQYF,TGTGCCAGCAGACGCGGAACTAGTAGCACAGATACGCAGTATTTT
.,TRBJ2-7,.,TRBV6-1,CASRPRDTVWYF,TGTGCCAGCAGGCCCCGGGACACCGTTTGGTACTTC
.,TRBJ1-1,once,TRBV15,CATSTGWNTEAFF,TGTGCCACCAGCACCGGGTGGAACACTGAAGCTTTCTTT
.,TRBJ2-3,.,TRBV5-1,CASSFFITDTQYF,TGCGCCAGCAGCTTTTTCATCACAGATACGCAGTATTTT
TRBD1,TRBJ2-1,.,TRBV11-2,CASSTGQGVNEQFF,TGTGCCAGCAGCACGGGACAGGGGGTTAATGAGCAGTTCTTC
.,TRBJ1-1,.,TRBV29-1,CSVGMDTEAFF,TGCAGCGTTGGGATGGACACTGAAGCTTTCTTT
.,TRBJ2-5,.,TRBV27,CASRLGGQGTQYF,TGTGCCAGCAGACTCGGGGGGCAAGGGACCCAGTACTTC
.,TRBJ1-1,.,TRBV28,CASRRRDEAFF,TGTGCCAGCCGGCGCAGGGATGAAGCTTTCTTT
.,TRBJ2-7,.,TRBV28,CASLSHYEQYF,TGTGCCAGCCTAAGCCACTACGAGCAGTACTTC
.,TRBJ2-2,many,TRBV27,CASSPLTGELFF,TGTGCCAGCAGTCCATTGACCGGGGAGCTGTTTTTT
.,TRBJ1-6,.,TRBV6-1,CASSEFAGINSPLHF,TGTGCCAGCAGTGAATTTGCAGGAATCAATTCACCCCTCCACTTT
.,TRBJ2-5,once,TRBV6-6,CASSYETQYF,TGTGCCAGCAGTTACGAGACCCAGTACTTC
TRBD1,TRBJ2-4,.,TRBV23-1,CASSQSLDRGRRNIQYF,TGCGCCAGCAGTCAGTCCTTAGACAGGGGGCGAAGGAACATTCAGTACTTC
.,TRBJ1-3,.,TRBV18,CASSPERTSGNTIYF,TGTGCCAGCTCACCAGAACGGACCTCTGGAAACACCATATATTTT
TRBD1,TRBJ2-7,.,TRBV5-1,CASSLVRQGGVWEQYF,TGCGCCAGCAGCCTGGTTAGACAGGGCGGAGTATGGGAGCAGTACTTC
.,TRBJ2-1,.,TRBV6-5,CASSSRGLRSYNEQFF,TGTGCCAGCAGTTCCCGGGGACTTCGCTCCTACAATGAGCAGTTCTTC
.,TRBJ1-5,.,TRBV6-6,CASSDDGHFQPQHF,TGTGCCAGCAGCGACGATGGGCATTTTCAGCCCCAGCATTTT
TRBD2,TRBJ2-3,.,TRBV2,CASSPLPTLAGGPTDTQYF,TGTGCCAGCAGTCCACTCCCGACTCTAGCGGGAGGGCCCACAGATACGCAGTATTTT
.,TRBJ1-5,.,TRBV6-5,CASSSSGIQPQHF,TGTGCCAGCAGTTCATCAGGGATTCAGCCCCAGCATTTT
.,TRBJ2-3,.,TRBV9,CASSGSTDTQYF,TGTGCCAGCAGCGGATCCACAGATACGCAGTATTTT
.,TRBJ1-3,.,TRBV7-8,CASSLTWGNTIYF,TGTGCCAGCAGCTTAACATGGGGAAACACCATATATTTT
.,TRBJ1-2,.,TRBV15,CATSRDRIGASPLYGYTF,TGTGCCACCAGCAGAGATCGGATTGGGGCCTCACCACTTTATGGCTACACCTTC
.,TRBJ1-5,once,TRBV15,CATSRDKGGNQPQHF,TGTGCCACCAGCAGAGATAAAGGGGGCAATCAGCCCCAGCATTTT
.,TRBJ1-3,.,TRBV6-6,CASSYLASFGDTIYF,TGTGCCAGCAGTTACCTAGCATCATTTGGGGACACCATATATTTT
.,TRBJ2-1,.,TRBV9,CASSGNRYNEQFF,TGTGCCAGCAGCGGCAACAGGTACAATGAGCAGTTCTTC